This T cell receptor beta chain was recovered during a study of blood T cell repertoires in COVID-19. Across the whole study: Samples representing acute and convalescent COVID-19 were sourced from the United States, Italy and Spain. Sources were T cells, B-cell-depleted T cells, or PBMCs; the material itself was cDNA or gDNA.

Under the authors' procedure: Cell counts per sample came from amplifying reference gene primers. Sequenced by immunoSEQ multiplex PCR; TCRdb stores in-frame clones only, minus some. V and J calls plus clone size are reproduced from that table; the DNA served to infer D and trimming. The repertoire holds about 56,000 clones, with roughly 90% as singletons. The CDR3 consists of 16 residues. Germline CDR1 is SGDLS and CDR2 is YYNGEE. V was trimmed by 4 bases and J by 7 bases, leaving 21 bases between them. This sequence was found in a human donor in a cohort sampled during active COVID-19. Sequenced sample: peripheral blood. The chain has TRBV9 and TRBJ2-1; TRBD2 is a possible D gene (5 bases). CDR3 residues: CASSPTLAETKNEQFF. The CDR3 DNA is TGTGCCAGCAGCCCCACCCTCGCAGAGACTAAAAATGAGCAGTTCTTC.